This paragraph reports one TCR beta chain. Using immunoSEQ multiplex PCR, the repertoire was profiled, and TCRdb retains in-frame clones only, with some absent. Of around 95,000 clones in the sample, roughly four fifths were seen once. The source of the sample is a study of radiotherapy plus CTLA-4 blockade in lung cancer. About the study: Patients showed objective responses in about 20% of cases and disease control in under 35%.

The TCR was taken from a human donor with non-small cell lung cancer who had stable disease on radiotherapy plus ipilimumab. This material consisted of peripheral blood, taken from a patient treated with radiotherapy plus ipilimumab.

In DNA, the CDR3 is TGTGCCAGCAGCTTGGTAGGCGGGGGGCAAGAGACCCAGTACTTC. Translating gives CASSLVGGGQETQYF. V is TRBV5-4 and J is TRBJ2-5, with TRBD2 identical over 8 bases. J gave up 2 bases and V 0 bases, and 3 bases lay outside the gene matches. This CDR3 contains 15 residues. CDR1 SGHNT and CDR2 YYREEE come from the germline V gene (reference sequence). Full variable domain (remainder filled in from reference TRBV5-4 and TRBJ2-5): ETGVTQSPTHLIKTRGQQVTLRCSSQSGHNTVSWYQQALGQGPQFIFQYYREEENGRGNFPPRFSGLQFPNYSSELNVNALELDDSALYLCASSLVGGGQETQYFGPGTRLLVL.